The rows below give T cell receptor beta chains drawn from one sample of a study of cytomegalovirus exposure and HLA in healthy donors. Only in-frame clones appear in the TCRdb table, and some are missing; sequencing was by immunoSEQ multiplex PCR. The profile shows about 120,000 clones, about 75% of them singletons. The source material was PBMCs. The receptor source for this set is a man in his 60s in good health and CMV-seropositive. Each CDR3 is given with its conserved first and last residue. Each record gives: V gene, J gene, CDR3 protein.

TRBV27	TRBJ2-5	CASSSIRTGEGETQYF
TRBV6-1	TRBJ1-2	CASSLGGPSGGYTF
TRBV6-6	TRBJ2-7	CASSSGQRGYEQYF
TRBV1	TRBJ1-4	CTSSPVGANEKLFF
TRBV5-1	TRBJ2-5	CASSYRLAAYQETQYF
TRBV5-1	TRBJ1-1	CASSLRFLEAAFF
TRBV9	TRBJ2-4	CASSVGGSGVENIQYF
TRBV9	TRBJ2-2	CASTEGAGGPNTGELFF
TRBV5-1	TRBJ1-2	CASSLRAAGTGGYGYTF
TRBV9	TRBJ1-1	CASSPGSFNTEAFF
TRBV27	TRBJ2-5	CASSPELTRQETQYF
TRBV30	TRBJ2-5	CAWRKAGRETQYF
TRBV5-4	TRBJ2-1	CASTWGVLNEQFF
TRBV6-6	TRBJ1-6	CASSWTSNSPLHF
TRBV18	TRBJ2-7	CASSGDSSPSYEQYF
TRBV2	TRBJ2-1	CASSDDVLGLAGGPYNEQFF
TRBV19	TRBJ1-5	CASTTTRRGNSNQPQHF
TRBV27	TRBJ1-1	CASSRHGGETEAFF
TRBV25-1	TRBJ2-2	CASSEDRKNTGELFF
TRBV11-2	TRBJ1-2	CASSLGGGPVGYGYTF
TRBV5-1	TRBJ1-1	CASSFNLNTEAFF
TRBV5-6	TRBJ2-7	CASSSYTGSLTPYEQYF
TRBV6-6	TRBJ1-2	CASSYSMARYGYTF
TRBV6-1	TRBJ1-3	CASSEAIGAGGNTIYF
TRBV10-3	TRBJ2-3	CAISESSGISDTQYF
TRBV6-1	TRBJ1-1	CASSETFDRDTEAFF
TRBV5-1	TRBJ1-2	CASSSGLSDTSNYGYTF
TRBV2	TRBJ1-1	CASSRDSSSNTEAFF
TRBV29-1	TRBJ2-2	CSGRTGSTGELFF
TRBV18	TRBJ2-2	CASSPQGARNTGELFF
TRBV9	TRBJ1-2	CASSVVRDSPMGYTF
TRBV5-4	TRBJ2-5	CASSSPTGGSREQYF
TRBV10-1	TRBJ1-1	CASSPRQGNTEAFF
TRBV5-4	TRBJ2-7	CASRSGGLATFGAYEQYF
TRBV30	TRBJ2-7	CAHLAGDEQYF
TRBV19	TRBJ1-1	CASSIRRGNTEAFF
TRBV10-3	TRBJ1-5	CAISVQGGVDQPQHF
TRBV4-1	TRBJ1-2	CASSHQGRGEYGYTF
TRBV5-6	TRBJ2-1	CASHRDSYNEQFF
TRBV28	TRBJ1-2	CASSRMIGARKGGYTF
TRBV11-3	TRBJ2-7	CASRGSGSTGEQYF
TRBV6-1	TRBJ2-5	CASSEFGTSGRQEIQYF
TRBV23-1	TRBJ2-3	CASSQYRGTDTQYF
TRBV6-6	TRBJ2-7	CASSRDRVYEQYF
TRBV11-2	TRBJ1-1	CASSADRRNTEAFF
TRBV6-1	TRBJ1-2	CASTPRGDTGGGYTF
TRBV28	TRBJ1-2	CAWRAGSNYGYTF
TRBV2	TRBJ2-7	CASSSTGVGYF
TRBV10-2	TRBJ1-1	CASSSQGITEAFF
TRBV7-3	TRBJ2-7	CASTLTPPVAGPYEQYF
TRBV18	TRBJ1-5	CASSPGQSPNQPQHF
TRBV9	TRBJ1-2	CASSVATGANINYGYTF
TRBV6-1	TRBJ2-3	CASTGLAVDTQYF
TRBV29-1	TRBJ2-4	CSVEDRLAKNIQYF
TRBV4-1	TRBJ1-1	CASSEGRGGVSTEAFF
TRBV19	TRBJ1-5	CASSIGPGIGNQPQHF
TRBV21-1	TRBJ2-4	CASSKLRERAKNIQYF
TRBV2	TRBJ2-1	CASIRTSGIKREQFF